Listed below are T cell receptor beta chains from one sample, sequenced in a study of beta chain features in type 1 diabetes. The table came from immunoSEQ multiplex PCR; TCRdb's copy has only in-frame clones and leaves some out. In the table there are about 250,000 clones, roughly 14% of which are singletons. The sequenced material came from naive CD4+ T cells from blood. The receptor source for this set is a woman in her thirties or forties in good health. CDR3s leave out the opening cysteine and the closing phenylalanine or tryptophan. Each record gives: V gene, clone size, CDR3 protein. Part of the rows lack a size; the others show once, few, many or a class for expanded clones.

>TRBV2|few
ASSRLAGAVYEQF
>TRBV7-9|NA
ASSPGTGAYGYT
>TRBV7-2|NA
ASSGQTGTGGGEQY
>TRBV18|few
ASSPPRGKAF
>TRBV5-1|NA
ASSLTPAGVGETQY
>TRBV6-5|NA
ASSRQTGGAYEQY
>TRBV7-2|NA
ASLGQLNTEAF
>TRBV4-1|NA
ASSQEGGPGNQPQH
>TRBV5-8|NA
ASSRLAGGRETQY
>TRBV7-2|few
ASSSDLGRGREF
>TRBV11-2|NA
ASRRPGLGTDTQY
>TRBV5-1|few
ASSSGQGSGQPQH
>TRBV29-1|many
SGSIFIGQETQY
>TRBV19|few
ASAGTARGGELF
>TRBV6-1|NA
ASPRTSGGVNEQF
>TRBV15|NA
ATSPRNEKLF
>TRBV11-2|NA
ASSFPRQAAYEQY
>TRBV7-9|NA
ASSPRDRGENEKLF
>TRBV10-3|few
AISQGQGSWGYT
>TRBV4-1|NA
ASSQDTNRVGNQPQH
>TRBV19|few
ASSMLGTGGKETQY
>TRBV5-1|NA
AYSRPYSFYEQY
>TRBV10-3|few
AISEGAPQGKPQH
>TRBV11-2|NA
ASSLSTGNFNEQY
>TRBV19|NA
ASSIDRGAEAF
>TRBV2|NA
ASAGTAFSDTQY
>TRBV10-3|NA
AISEASGGADTQY
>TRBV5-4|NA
ASSPGGSTSTDTQY
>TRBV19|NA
AIGDRVGQPQH
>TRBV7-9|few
ASSFDGLAGPLLTGELF
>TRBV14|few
ASSVGTGGMETQY
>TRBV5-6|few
ASSRQRNSPLH
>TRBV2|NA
ASSSVSGLGGSGEQY
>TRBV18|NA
ASSPLPDSAGATDTQY
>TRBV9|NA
ASSVGWRGGNEQF
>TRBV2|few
ASSEDGGRRPQH
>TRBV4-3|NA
ASSSGASSLEKLF
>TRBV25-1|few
ASSEYGSQTSGNTIY
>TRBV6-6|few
ASRTGEGRSPLH
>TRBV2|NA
ASWGGISGANVLT
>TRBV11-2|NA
ASSFNRIPTDTQY
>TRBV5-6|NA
ASSSLGTDNEQF
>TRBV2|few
ATYWAPNSPLH
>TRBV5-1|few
ASRGQGRITDTQY
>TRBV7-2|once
ASSRQNLQGYYGYT
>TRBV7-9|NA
ASSRTGVNTEAF
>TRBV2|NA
ASSDRFWNRETSNQPQH
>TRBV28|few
ASSPGQGPEKLF
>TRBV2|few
ASSDEAGGTDTQY
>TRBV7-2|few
ASSADGQGSYEQY